This T cell receptor beta chain stems from a study of cytomegalovirus exposure and HLA in healthy donors. Study results and limitations: Trimming of TCR beta V- and J-genes showed a link, identified in a later analysis, to a missense DCLRE1C variant. Researchers counted 150 to 200 TCR beta chains as cytomegalovirus-associated. An observed cluster of highly shared sequence variants was recorded as a likely sequencing artifact. About 87% or about 30% of the time was how often most TCR beta V segments were productive, according to an earlier analysis.

Points on this clone: The antigen remains undetermined.

PCR involved 60 Vbeta and 13 Jbeta primers. Method: immunoSEQ multiplex PCR; TCRdb's copy keeps in-frame clones and lacks some. The table lists 150,000 to 200,000 clones, 70% to 90% of them singletons. Germline loops: CDR1 SGHVS, CDR2 FNYEAQ. This CDR3 region has 12 residues. V shed 5 bases and J shed 5 bases, with 8 bases lying between them. The specimen was PBMCs. The TCR originated in a man aged 18-30 years in good health and CMV-seropositive. V is TRBV7-6 and J is TRBJ2-3; possibly TRBD2 for D (5 bases). The DNA for the CDR3 is TGTGCCAGCAGCACGGACTTAGATACGCAGTATTTT. As protein: CASSTDLDTQYF.